Listed below are T cell receptor beta chains from one sample, sequenced in a study of technical replicates of blood from a few donors. Sequencing was performed with immunoSEQ multiplex PCR; in TCRdb, only in-frame clones are kept and a portion is missing. The profile shows fewer than 95,000 clones, about 91% of them singletons. The material sequenced was T cells isolated from PBMCs. All receptors come from a human donor in good health. CDR3s include the opening cysteine and the closing phenylalanine or tryptophan. D genes are given only for firm matches. A row's size may be missing; if present it is once, few, many or a size class.

clone_size	v_call	d_call	j_call	cdr3_length	cdr3_nt	cdr3_aa
-	TRBV6-5	-	TRBJ1-2	15	TGTGCCAGCAGTTACGGGCGCGGGAGAGACTATGGCTACACCTTC	CASSYGRGRDYGYTF
-	TRBV28	TRBD1	TRBJ1-5	15	TGTGCCAGCAGTCCCTACAGGGGGAGCAATCAGCCCCAGCATTTT	CASSPYRGSNQPQHF
-	TRBV5-1	TRBD2	TRBJ2-2	17	TGCGCCAGCAGCTTAAAAATAGCGGGAGGGTATACCGGGGAGCTGTTTTTT	CASSLKIAGGYTGELFF
-	TRBV19	-	TRBJ2-3	15	TGTGCCAGTAGTCACAGGGCCATGAATCGGGATACGCAGTATTTT	CASSHRAMNRDTQYF
-	TRBV6-1	-	TRBJ1-2	16	TGTGCCAGCAGTGAAGCAAAAGGACAGAATAACTATGGCTACACCTTC	CASSEAKGQNNYGYTF
-	TRBV2	TRBD1	TRBJ2-5	12	TGTGCCAGCAGTACAGGGGAAGAGACCCAGTACTTC	CASSTGEETQYF
-	TRBV19	TRBD2	TRBJ2-1	14	TGTGCCACCAAAACGGGGGGGCGGATGGGTGAGCAGTTCTTC	CATKTGGRMGEQFF
-	TRBV11-2	-	TRBJ2-2	13	TGTGCCAGCAGCTTAGTGAGGGTCGGGGAGCTGTTTTTT	CASSLVRVGELFF
-	TRBV27	TRBD2	TRBJ2-7	18	TGTGCCAGCAGTCATATCGGGACTAGCGGGGGCCTCTCCTACGAGCAGTACTTC	CASSHIGTSGGLSYEQYF
-	TRBV5-1	-	TRBJ2-5	15	TGCGCCAGCAGCTTGGGCCTGCGAACCGTAGAGACCCAGTACTTC	CASSLGLRTVETQYF
once	TRBV11-3	TRBD2	TRBJ2-3	15	TGTGCCAGCAAAAAAGCGGGGGAACGCACAGATACGCAGTATTTT	CASKKAGERTDTQYF
-	TRBV9	-	TRBJ2-7	13	TGTGCCAGCAGTGCGACAGGATCCTACGAGCAGTACTTC	CASSATGSYEQYF
-	TRBV30	-	TRBJ1-1	10	TGTGCCGGGACACGGGAGGGAGCTTTCTTT	CAGTREGAFF
-	TRBV6-1	TRBD2	TRBJ2-7	14	TGTGCCAGCAGGACTAGCGGGCGGCCCTACGAGCAGTACTTC	CASRTSGRPYEQYF
-	TRBV29-1	TRBD2	TRBJ2-5	17	TGCAGCGTTTTAGGTTTAGCGGGGGGATATGCGAAAGAGACCCAGTACTTC	CSVLGLAGGYAKETQYF
-	TRBV27	-	TRBJ1-2	16	TGTGCCAGCAGTTTATGGGGTCAGGGGACGCCCCATGGCTACACCTTC	CASSLWGQGTPHGYTF
-	TRBV6-1	TRBD2	TRBJ2-7	14	TGTGCCAGCAGTGACCGGGGGGGTTCCTACGAGCAGTACTTC	CASSDRGGSYEQYF
-	TRBV5-8	TRBD1	TRBJ2-7	15	TGTGCCAGCAGACCCTGGCCGGGACAGCACTACGAGCAGTACTTC	CASRPWPGQHYEQYF
-	TRBV4-1	TRBD2	TRBJ2-1	17	TGCGCCAGCAGCCGATCCATTAGCGGGATGGCTTACAATGAGCAGTTCTTC	CASSRSISGMAYNEQFF
-	TRBV2	TRBD1	TRBJ2-7	14	TGTGCCAGCAGCGCACAGGGGGGCTTCTACGAGCAGTACTTC	CASSAQGGFYEQYF
-	TRBV14	TRBD1	TRBJ2-7	14	TGTGCCAGCAGCCAGGGGACAGGGATCTACGAGCAGTACTTC	CASSQGTGIYEQYF
-	TRBV10-3	-	TRBJ2-7	13	TGTGCCATCGCCGCCGGGTCCTCCTACGAGCAGTACTTC	CAIAAGSSYEQYF
-	TRBV27	-	TRBJ1-2	17	TGTGCCAGCAGTCAACTTCCAAGCAGGGTTGATAACTATGGCTACACCTTC	CASSQLPSRVDNYGYTF
-	TRBV27	-	TRBJ1-2	15	TGTGCCAGCAAAGGCGCGTCAGGGCTCTTCTATGGCTACACCTTC	CASKGASGLFYGYTF
-	TRBV6-5	TRBD2	TRBJ2-1	15	TGTGCCAGCAGCCGAACTAGCGGGGACATCAATGAGCAGTTCTTC	CASSRTSGDINEQFF
-	TRBV7-9	-	TRBJ2-5	14	TGTGCCAGCAGCCCCTTCGGACAGCAAGAGACCCAGTACTTC	CASSPFGQQETQYF
-	TRBV5-1	TRBD1	TRBJ2-7	17	TGCGCCACGTTTACCAGGACAGGTCCTAAGACGGCCTACGAGCAGTACTTC	CATFTRTGPKTAYEQYF
-	TRBV5-1	TRBD1	TRBJ1-1	15	TGCGCCAGCAGCGTCATACAGGGGCAGAACACTGAAGCTTTCTTT	CASSVIQGQNTEAFF
-	TRBV28	TRBD2	TRBJ2-1	17	TGTGCCAGCAGTTACCTTCTGCGGGAGACCCATAACAATGAGCAGTTCTTC	CASSYLLRETHNNEQFF
-	TRBV18	-	TRBJ1-2	13	TGTGCCAGCTCCGAACGACAGGATGATGGCTACACCTTC	CASSERQDDGYTF
-	TRBV30	-	TRBJ2-5	11	TGTGCCTGGAGTCTGCGGGAGACCCAGTACTTC	CAWSLRETQYF
-	TRBV12-5	-	TRBJ1-1	14	TGTGCTAGTGCGGCGGATCATATGAACACTGAAGCTTTCTTT	CASAADHMNTEAFF
-	TRBV6-5	-	TRBJ2-5	13	TGTGCCAGCAGCCCACTAGTAGCGGAGACCCAGTACTTC	CASSPLVAETQYF
-	TRBV30	-	TRBJ1-4	15	TGTGCCTGGAGTTTAATCCAGGGAATTAATGAAAAACTGTTTTTT	CAWSLIQGINEKLFF
once	TRBV23-1	TRBD1	TRBJ2-1	17	TGCGCCAGCAGTCAACCTCTGAGGACAGGGGTCTACAATGAGCAGTTCTTC	CASSQPLRTGVYNEQFF
-	TRBV2	-	TRBJ2-3	14	TGTGCCAGCAGTGAAGGGTTGACGGGGAGTACGCAGTATTTT	CASSEGLTGSTQYF
-	TRBV4-2	TRBD2	TRBJ2-2	17	TGTGCCAGCAGCCAAGTCCTAGCGGGAGGGAAGCCCGGGGAGCTGTTTTTT	CASSQVLAGGKPGELFF
-	TRBV2	-	TRBJ1-6	13	TGTGCCAGCAGTGCGACAGATAATTCACCCCTCCACTTT	CASSATDNSPLHF
-	TRBV14	TRBD2	TRBJ2-4	16	TGTGCCAGCAGCCTAACTAGCGGCTTAGCCAAAAACATTCAGTACTTC	CASSLTSGLAKNIQYF
-	TRBV29-1	TRBD1	TRBJ1-2	15	TGCAGCGTTGAAGACGATGGACAGGGCGGCTATGGCTACACCTTC	CSVEDDGQGGYGYTF
-	TRBV29-1	-	TRBJ1-4	12	TGCAGCGTAGAAGGGACTGGTGAAAAACTGTTTTTT	CSVEGTGEKLFF
-	TRBV25-1	TRBD1	TRBJ2-1	16	TGTGCCAGCGGATTAAGACAGGGGCTGTACCAAGAGACCCAGTTCTTC	CASGLRQGLYQETQFF
-	TRBV27	TRBD2	TRBJ2-5	15	TGTGCCAGCAGTTTATATTCGGGACTAGGAGAGACCCAGTACTTC	CASSLYSGLGETQYF
-	TRBV15	-	TRBJ2-7	13	TGTGCCACCAGCAGAGATCCCAGGTACGAGCAGTACTTC	CATSRDPRYEQYF
-	TRBV5-4	-	TRBJ1-1	13	TGTGCCAGCAGCTTTGGGGGCAGGACTGAAGCTTTCTTT	CASSFGGRTEAFF
-	TRBV11-2	TRBD1	TRBJ2-1	20	TGTGCCAGCAGCTTAGATCAAACAGGGGGCCCTCCTAGCTCCTACAATGAGCAGTTCTTC	CASSLDQTGGPPSSYNEQFF
-	TRBV30	TRBD2	TRBJ2-3	15	TGTGCCTGGAGGGGGGGACTAGACGGCACAGATACGCAGTATTTT	CAWRGGLDGTDTQYF
-	TRBV29-1	-	TRBJ1-4	11	TGCAGCGTTTCTCTTAATGAAAAACTGTTTTTT	CSVSLNEKLFF
once	TRBV28	TRBD2	TRBJ2-7	16	TGTGCCAGCAGTTTACCGACTAGCGTGAGCTCCTACGAGCAGTACTTC	CASSLPTSVSSYEQYF
-	TRBV11-2	-	TRBJ2-2	15	TGTGCCAGCAGCTTAGCGGGAGTTCGGACCGGGGAGCTGTTTTTT	CASSLAGVRTGELFF
-	TRBV10-1	-	TRBJ2-1	12	TGCGCCAGCAGTGGGGGGGGGCCTGAGCAGTTCTTC	CASSGGGPEQFF
-	TRBV28	-	TRBJ1-4	15	TGTGCCAGCAGTCCGCAGGGGCGAACTAATGAAAAACTGTTTTTT	CASSPQGRTNEKLFF
-	TRBV18	TRBD1	TRBJ2-1	15	TGTGCCAGCTCACCGGGACAGGGGGCTTTGAATGAGCAGTTCTTC	CASSPGQGALNEQFF
-	TRBV7-8	-	TRBJ1-1	15	TGTGCCAGCAGCGCCACCGCAGGCGCGAACACTGAAGCTTTCTTT	CASSATAGANTEAFF
-	TRBV30	-	TRBJ2-7	12	TGTGCCTGGAGTGTTGGACAGCGACCAGCAAAGTTC	CAWSVGQRPAKF
-	TRBV2	-	TRBJ1-4	13	TGTGCCAGCAGTGAAGGAGGGCGTGGCATCGGGTTTTTT	CASSEGGRGIGFF
-	TRBV30	-	TRBJ1-3	13	TGTGCCTGGAGTTGGGGGGGAGGAAACACCATATATTTT	CAWSWGGGNTIYF
once	TRBV2	-	TRBJ1-2	16	TGTGCCAGCAGCAGGAGGGCCCTCGGGGTTAACTATGGCTACACCTTC	CASSRRALGVNYGYTF